The rows below give T cell receptor beta chains drawn from one sample of a study of breast tumors, draining lymph nodes, adjacent tissues. TCRdb reprocessed the multiplex PCR reads via MiXCR and lists one record per CDR3 protein. The sample shows about 180,000 distinct CDR3 sequences, roughly a third of them seen only once. The sample comprised axillary lymph node tissue. These receptors were taken from a female donor with breast cancer. Some clones in this sample may be carry-over from other donors' samples. Both conserved end residues are part of each CDR3. Fields, in order: V gene, clone size, J gene, D gene, CDR3 protein, CDR3 DNA. The D gene is left open where the match is weak. Clone size is shown for a subset of rows, as once, few, many or a class of expanded clone.

TRBV2	many	TRBJ1-5	-	CASSEGWAYYQPQHF	TGTGCCAGCAGTGAAGGATGGGCCTATTATCAGCCCCAGCATTTT
TRBV24-1	-	TRBJ2-5	-	CASSDGETRYF	TGTGCCTCCAGTGACGGGGAGACCCGGTACTTC
TRBV20-1	many	TRBJ2-7	TRBD1	CSASRTGEHEQYF	TGCAGTGCCTCAAGGACAGGGGAGCACGAGCAGTACTTC
TRBV19	-	TRBJ1-4	-	CASSRGGFNEKLFF	TGTGCCAGTAGTCGCGGGGGCTTTAATGAAAAACTGTTTTTT
TRBV4-1	many	TRBJ1-3	-	CASSQAADRGVENTIYF	TGCGCCAGCAGCCAAGCAGCCGATCGGGGGGTTGAAAACACCATATATTTT
TRBV11-2	many	TRBJ1-5	-	CASSLGDLGDQPQHF	TGTGCCAGCAGCTTGGGGGATTTAGGCGATCAGCCCCAGCATTTT
TRBV20-1	many	TRBJ2-1	TRBD2	CSASGSSYNEQFF	TGCAGTGCGAGCGGGAGCTCCTACAATGAGCAGTTCTTC
TRBV12-3/TRBV12-4	many	TRBJ2-2	-	CARFGGSTGELFF	TGTGCCAGATTCGGGGGTTCCACCGGGGAGCTGTTTTTT
TRBV2	-	TRBJ1-4	-	CASIGAGVATNEKLFF	TGTGCCAGCATCGGGGCAGGGGTTGCAACTAATGAAAAACTGTTTTTT
TRBV11-2	many	TRBJ2-5	-	CASSSQETQYF	TGTGCCAGCAGCTCCCAAGAGACCCAGTACTTC